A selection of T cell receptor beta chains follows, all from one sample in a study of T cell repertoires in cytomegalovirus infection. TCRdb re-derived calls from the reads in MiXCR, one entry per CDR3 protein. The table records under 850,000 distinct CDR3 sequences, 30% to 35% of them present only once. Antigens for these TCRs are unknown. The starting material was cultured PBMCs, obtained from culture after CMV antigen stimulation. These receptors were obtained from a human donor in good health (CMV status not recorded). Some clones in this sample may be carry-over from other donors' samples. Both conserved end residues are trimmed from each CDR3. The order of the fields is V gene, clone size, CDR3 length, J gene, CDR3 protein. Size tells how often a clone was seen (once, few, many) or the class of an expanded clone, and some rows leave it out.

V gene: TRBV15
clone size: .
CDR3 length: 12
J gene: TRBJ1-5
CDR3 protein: ATSRVDRNQPQH

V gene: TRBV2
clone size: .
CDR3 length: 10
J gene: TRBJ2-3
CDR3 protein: ASSATRNTQY

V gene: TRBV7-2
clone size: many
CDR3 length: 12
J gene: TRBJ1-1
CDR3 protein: ASSYYDGDTEAF

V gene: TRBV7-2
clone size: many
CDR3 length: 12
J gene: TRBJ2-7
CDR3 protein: ASSRGQGLYEQY

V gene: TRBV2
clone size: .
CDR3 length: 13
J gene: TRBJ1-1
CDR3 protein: ASSARTGGVTEAF

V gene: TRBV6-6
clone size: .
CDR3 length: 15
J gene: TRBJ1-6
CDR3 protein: ASSYDPRGRHNSPLH

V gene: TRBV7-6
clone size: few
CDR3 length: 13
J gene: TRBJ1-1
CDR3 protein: ASRPGGGGNTEAF

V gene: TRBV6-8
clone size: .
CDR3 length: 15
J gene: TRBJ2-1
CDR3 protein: ASSGRLAGAPWDEQF

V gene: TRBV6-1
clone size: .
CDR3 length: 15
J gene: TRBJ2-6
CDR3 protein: ASSYALDTSGANVLT

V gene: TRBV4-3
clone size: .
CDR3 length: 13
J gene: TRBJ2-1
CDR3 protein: ASSQDRVGGNEQF

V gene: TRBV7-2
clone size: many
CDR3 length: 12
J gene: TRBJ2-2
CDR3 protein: ASSPRAETGELF

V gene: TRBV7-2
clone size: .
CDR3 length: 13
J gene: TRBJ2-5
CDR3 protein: ASSSEWGGQETQY

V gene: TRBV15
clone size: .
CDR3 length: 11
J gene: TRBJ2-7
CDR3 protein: ATSRDPQREQY

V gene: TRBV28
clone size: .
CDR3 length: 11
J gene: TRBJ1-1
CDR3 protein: ASSSGFNTEAF

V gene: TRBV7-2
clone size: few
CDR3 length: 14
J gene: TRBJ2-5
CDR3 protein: ASSPTSGGAKETQY

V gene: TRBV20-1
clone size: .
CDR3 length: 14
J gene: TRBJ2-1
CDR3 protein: SAPPRTAKKYNEQF

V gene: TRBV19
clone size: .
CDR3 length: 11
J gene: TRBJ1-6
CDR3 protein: ASSILGNSPLH

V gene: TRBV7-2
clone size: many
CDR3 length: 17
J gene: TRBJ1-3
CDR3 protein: ASSLEAPGTASSRNTIY

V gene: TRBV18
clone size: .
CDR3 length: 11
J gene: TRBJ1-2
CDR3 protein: ASSRQESYGYT

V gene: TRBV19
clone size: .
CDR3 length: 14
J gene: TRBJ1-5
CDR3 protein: ASSTRWIYSNQPQH

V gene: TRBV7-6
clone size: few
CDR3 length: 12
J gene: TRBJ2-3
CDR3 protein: ASSLVGLADTQY

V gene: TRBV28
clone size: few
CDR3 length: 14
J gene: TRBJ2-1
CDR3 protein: ASSLRGQGSYNEQF

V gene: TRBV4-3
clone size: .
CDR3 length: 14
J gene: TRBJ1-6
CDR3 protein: ASSQGRTGDNSPLH

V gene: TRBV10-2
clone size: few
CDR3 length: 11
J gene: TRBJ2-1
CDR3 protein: AGRRNLYNEQF

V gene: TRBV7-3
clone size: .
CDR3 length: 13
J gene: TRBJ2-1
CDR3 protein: ASSPRDRTNNEQF

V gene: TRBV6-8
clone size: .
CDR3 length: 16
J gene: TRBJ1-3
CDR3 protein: ASSRTDGQGGFGNTIY

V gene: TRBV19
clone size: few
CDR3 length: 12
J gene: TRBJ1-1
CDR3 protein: ASSPGQQNTEAF

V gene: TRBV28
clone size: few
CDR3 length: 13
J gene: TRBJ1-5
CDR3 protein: ASRSLMDYNQPQH

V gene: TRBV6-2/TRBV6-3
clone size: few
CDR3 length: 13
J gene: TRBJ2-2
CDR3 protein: ASSSRLAGAGELF

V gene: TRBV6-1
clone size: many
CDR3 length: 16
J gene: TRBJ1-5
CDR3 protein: ASSLGQAPPYSNQPQH

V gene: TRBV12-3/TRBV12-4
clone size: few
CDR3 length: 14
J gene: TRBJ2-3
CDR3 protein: ASSWYLAGGQDTQY

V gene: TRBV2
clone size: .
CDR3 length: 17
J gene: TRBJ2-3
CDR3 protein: ASSERSKSSGWATDTQY

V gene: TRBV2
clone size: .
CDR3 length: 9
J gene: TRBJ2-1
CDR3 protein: ASRLAGGEF

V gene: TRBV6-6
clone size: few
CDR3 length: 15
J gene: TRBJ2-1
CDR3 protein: ASSYSSGGYSYNEQF

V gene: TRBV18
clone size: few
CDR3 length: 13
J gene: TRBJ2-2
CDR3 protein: ASSPRRENTGELF

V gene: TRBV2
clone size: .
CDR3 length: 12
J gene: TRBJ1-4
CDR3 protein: ASSEGFTNEKLF

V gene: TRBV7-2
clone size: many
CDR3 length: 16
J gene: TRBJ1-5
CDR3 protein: ASSLGFFGTANNQPQH

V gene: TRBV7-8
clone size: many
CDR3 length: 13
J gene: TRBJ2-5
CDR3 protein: ASSLAGLLMETQY

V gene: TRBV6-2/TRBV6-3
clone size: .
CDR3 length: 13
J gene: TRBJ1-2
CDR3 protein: ASSYSGVIVDGYT

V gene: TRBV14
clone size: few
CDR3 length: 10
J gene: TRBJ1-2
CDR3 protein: ASSQVGPRAT

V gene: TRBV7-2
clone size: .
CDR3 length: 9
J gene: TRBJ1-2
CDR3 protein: ASSIGRGYT

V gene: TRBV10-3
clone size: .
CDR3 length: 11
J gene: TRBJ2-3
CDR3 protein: AISALGEDTQY

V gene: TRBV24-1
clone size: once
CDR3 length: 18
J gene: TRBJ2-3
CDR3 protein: ATSDFGGRTSGNDPDTQY

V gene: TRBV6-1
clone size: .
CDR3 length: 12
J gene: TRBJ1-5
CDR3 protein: ASSEVVSNQPQH

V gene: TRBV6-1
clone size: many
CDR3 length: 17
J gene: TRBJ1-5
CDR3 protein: ASTWGLDRGRNSNQPQH

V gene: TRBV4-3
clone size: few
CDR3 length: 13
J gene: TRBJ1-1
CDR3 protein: ASSQEPGGNTEAF

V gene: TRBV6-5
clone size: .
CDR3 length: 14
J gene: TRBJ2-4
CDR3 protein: ASTLQGGLAKNIQY

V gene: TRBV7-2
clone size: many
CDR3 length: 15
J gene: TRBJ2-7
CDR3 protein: ASSPRASGMSSYEQY

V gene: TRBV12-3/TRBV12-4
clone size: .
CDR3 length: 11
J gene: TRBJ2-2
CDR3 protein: ASSSGWAGELF

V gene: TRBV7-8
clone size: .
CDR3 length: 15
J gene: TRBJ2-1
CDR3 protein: ASSLEGPGGTYNEQF

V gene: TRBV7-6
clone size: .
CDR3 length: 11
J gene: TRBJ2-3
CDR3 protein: ASSPPGRDTQY

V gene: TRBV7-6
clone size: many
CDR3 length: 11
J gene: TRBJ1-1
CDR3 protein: ASSLVSLGAAF

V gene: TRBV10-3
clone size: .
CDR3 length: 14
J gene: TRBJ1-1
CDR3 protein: AIGPGAGGLNTEAF

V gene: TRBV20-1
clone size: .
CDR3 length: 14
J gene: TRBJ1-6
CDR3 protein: SARERGQGGNSPLH

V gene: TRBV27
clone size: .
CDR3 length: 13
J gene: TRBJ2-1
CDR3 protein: ASKMGTSVNNEQF